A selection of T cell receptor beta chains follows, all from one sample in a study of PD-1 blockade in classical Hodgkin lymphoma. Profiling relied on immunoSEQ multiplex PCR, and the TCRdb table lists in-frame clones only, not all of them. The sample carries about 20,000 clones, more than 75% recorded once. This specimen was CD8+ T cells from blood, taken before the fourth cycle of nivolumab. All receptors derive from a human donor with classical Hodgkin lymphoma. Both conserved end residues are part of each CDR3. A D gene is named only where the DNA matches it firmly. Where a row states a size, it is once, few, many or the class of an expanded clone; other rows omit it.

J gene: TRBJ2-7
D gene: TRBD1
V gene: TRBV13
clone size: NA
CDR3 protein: CASSPVQGAQGEQYF
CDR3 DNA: TGTGCCAGCAGCCCAGTCCAGGGGGCTCAGGGCGAGCAGTACTTC

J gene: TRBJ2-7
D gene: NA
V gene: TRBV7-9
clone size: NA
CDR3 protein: CAEGDTYEQYF
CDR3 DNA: TGTGCAGAAGGGGATACCTACGAGCAGTACTTC

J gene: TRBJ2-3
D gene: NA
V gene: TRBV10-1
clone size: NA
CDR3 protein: CASSESVSTDTQYF
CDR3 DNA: TGCGCCAGCAGTGAGTCGGTCAGCACAGATACGCAGTATTTT

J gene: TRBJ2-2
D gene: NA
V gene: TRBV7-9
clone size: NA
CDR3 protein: CASSPTQNTGELFF
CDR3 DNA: TGTGCCAGCAGCCCAACCCAGAACACCGGGGAGCTGTTTTTT

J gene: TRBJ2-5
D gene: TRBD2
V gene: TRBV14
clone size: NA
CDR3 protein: CASSHLIAGGPGVETQYF
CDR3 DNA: TGTGCCAGCAGCCACCTGATAGCGGGGGGGCCTGGAGTAGAGACCCAGTACTTC

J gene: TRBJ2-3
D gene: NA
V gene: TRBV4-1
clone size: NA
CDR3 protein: CASSQGRIGTSTDTQYF
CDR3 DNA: TGCGCCAGCAGCCAAGGTCGTATCGGGACTTCCACAGATACGCAGTATTTT

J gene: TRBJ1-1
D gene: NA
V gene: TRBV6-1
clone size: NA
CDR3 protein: CASSATGGGPVEAFF
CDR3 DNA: TGTGCCAGCAGTGCGACAGGCGGGGGGCCGGTTGAAGCTTTCTTT

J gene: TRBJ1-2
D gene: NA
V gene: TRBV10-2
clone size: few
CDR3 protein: CASSELQRSYTF
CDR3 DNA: TGCGCCAGCAGTGAACTACAGAGGAGCTACACCTTC

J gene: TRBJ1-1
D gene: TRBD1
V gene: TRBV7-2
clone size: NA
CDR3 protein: CASSQDRGRLDTEAFF
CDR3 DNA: TGTGCCAGCAGCCAGGACAGGGGGCGCTTAGACACTGAAGCTTTCTTT

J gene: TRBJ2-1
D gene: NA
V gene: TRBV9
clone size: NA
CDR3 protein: CASRAENNEQFF
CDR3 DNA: TGTGCCAGCAGAGCAGAAAACAATGAGCAGTTCTTC

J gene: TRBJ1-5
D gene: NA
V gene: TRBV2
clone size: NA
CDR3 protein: CASRGMGLSNQPQHF
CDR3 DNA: TGTGCCAGCAGGGGGATGGGCCTGAGCAATCAGCCCCAGCATTTT

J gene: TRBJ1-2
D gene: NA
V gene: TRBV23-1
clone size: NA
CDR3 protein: CASSNLKTGADYGYTF
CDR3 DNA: TGCGCCAGCAGTAACCTAAAGACGGGGGCCGACTATGGCTACACCTTC

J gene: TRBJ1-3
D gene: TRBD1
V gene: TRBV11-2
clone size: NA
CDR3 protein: CASSFFGTGTGNTIYF
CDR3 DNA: TGTGCCAGCAGCTTTTTCGGGACAGGGACCGGAAACACCATATATTTT

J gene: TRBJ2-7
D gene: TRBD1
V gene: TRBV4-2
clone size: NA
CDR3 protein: CASSQPGQRYEQYF
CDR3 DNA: TGTGCCAGCAGCCAACCGGGACAGAGGTACGAGCAGTACTTC

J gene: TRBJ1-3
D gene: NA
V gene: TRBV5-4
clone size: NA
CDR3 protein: CASSLGGREIGNTIYF
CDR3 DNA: TGTGCCAGCAGCTTGGGGGGCAGGGAAATTGGAAACACCATATATTTT

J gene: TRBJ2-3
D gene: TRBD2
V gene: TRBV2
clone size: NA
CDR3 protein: CASSEVAGGLTDTQYF
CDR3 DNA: TGTGCCAGCAGTGAAGTAGCGGGGGGGCTGACAGATACGCAGTATTTT

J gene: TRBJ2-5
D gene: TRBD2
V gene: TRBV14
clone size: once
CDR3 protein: CASSQTSGGQETQYF
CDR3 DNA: TGTGCCAGCAGCCAAACTTCGGGGGGACAAGAGACCCAGTACTTC

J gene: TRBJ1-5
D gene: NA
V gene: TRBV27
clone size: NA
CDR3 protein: CASSSGADQPQHF
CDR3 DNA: TGTGCCAGCAGTTCTGGGGCGGATCAGCCCCAGCATTTT

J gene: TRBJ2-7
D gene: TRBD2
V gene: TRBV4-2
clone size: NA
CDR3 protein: CASSQAGLAGDEQYF
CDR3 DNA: TGTGCCAGCAGCCAGGCCGGACTAGCGGGGGACGAGCAGTACTTC

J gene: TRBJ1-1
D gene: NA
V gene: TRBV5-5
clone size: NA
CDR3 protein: CASSLVGGWMNTEAFF
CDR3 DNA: TGTGCCAGCAGCTTGGTCGGGGGGTGGATGAACACTGAAGCTTTCTTT

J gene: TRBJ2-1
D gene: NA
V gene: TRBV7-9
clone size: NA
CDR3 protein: CASIYGNEQFF
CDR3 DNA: TGTGCCAGCATCTACGGCAATGAGCAGTTCTTC

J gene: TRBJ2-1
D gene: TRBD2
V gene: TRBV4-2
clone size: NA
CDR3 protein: CASSPLAGNDYNEQFF
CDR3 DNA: TGTGCCAGCAGCCCTCTAGCGGGGAACGACTACAATGAGCAGTTCTTC

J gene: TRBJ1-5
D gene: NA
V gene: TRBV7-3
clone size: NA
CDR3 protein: CASSPPGAQGPQPQHF
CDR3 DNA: TGTGCCAGCAGCCCCCCCGGGGCACAGGGTCCCCAGCCCCAGCATTTT

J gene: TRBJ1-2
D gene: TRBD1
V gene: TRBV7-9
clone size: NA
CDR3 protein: CASSRQGRVNYGYTF
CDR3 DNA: TGTGCCAGCAGCAGACAGGGGAGGGTTAACTATGGCTACACCTTC

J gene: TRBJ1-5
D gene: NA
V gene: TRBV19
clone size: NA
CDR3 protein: CASSIDNSLNQPQHF
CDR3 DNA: TGTGCCAGTAGTATAGACAACAGCCTCAATCAGCCCCAGCATTTT

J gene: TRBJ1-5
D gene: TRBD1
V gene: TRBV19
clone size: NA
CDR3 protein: CATGQDYSNQPQHF
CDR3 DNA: TGTGCCACTGGACAGGATTATAGCAATCAGCCCCAGCATTTT

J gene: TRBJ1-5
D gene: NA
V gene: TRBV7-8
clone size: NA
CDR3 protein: CASSGGGWTQPQHF
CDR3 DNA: TGTGCCAGCAGCGGAGGGGGGTGGACTCAGCCCCAGCATTTT

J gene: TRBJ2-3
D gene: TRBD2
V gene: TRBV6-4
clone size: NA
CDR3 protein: CASSDFAGGITDTQYF
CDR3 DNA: TGTGCCAGCAGTGATTTTGCGGGGGGGATCACAGATACGCAGTATTTT

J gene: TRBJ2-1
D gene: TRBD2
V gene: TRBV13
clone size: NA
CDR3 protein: CASSSSGGVEQFF
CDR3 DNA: TGTGCCAGCAGCTCCAGCGGGGGTGTTGAGCAGTTCTTC

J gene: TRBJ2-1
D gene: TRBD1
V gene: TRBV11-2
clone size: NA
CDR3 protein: CASRDRGADEQFF
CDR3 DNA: TGTGCCAGTCGGGACAGGGGGGCGGATGAGCAGTTCTTC

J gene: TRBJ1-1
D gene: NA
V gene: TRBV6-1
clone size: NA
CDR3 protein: CASSERGMRNTEAFF
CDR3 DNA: TGTGCCAGCAGTGAAAGGGGCATGAGGAACACTGAAGCTTTCTTT

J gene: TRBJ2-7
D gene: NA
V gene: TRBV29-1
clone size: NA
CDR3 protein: CSAQKGPYEQYF
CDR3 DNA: TGCAGCGCCCAAAAGGGACCCTACGAGCAGTACTTC

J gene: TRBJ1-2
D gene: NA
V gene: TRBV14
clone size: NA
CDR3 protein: CASSQVFDYGYTF
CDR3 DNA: TGTGCCAGCAGCCAAGTATTTGACTATGGCTACACCTTC

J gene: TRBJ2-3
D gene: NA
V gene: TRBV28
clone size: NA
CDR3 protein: CASSLDLDTQYF
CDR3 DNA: TGTGCCAGCAGTTTAGATCTGGATACGCAGTATTTT

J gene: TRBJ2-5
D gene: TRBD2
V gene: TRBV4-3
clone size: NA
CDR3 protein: CASSQASSGGGEETQYF
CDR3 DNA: TGCGCCAGCAGCCAAGCGTCTAGCGGGGGGGGCGAAGAGACCCAGTACTTC

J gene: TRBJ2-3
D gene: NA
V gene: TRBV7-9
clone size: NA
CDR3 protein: CASSPRQGLTDTQYF
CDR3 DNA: TGTGCCAGCAGTCCGAGACAAGGACTTACAGATACGCAGTATTTT

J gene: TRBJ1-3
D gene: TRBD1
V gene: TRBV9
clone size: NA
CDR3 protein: CASSDQTGLAGNTIYF
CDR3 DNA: TGTGCCAGCAGCGACCAGACAGGGTTGGCTGGAAACACCATATATTTT

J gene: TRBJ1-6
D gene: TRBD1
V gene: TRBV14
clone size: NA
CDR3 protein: CASSQTGGRDSPLHF
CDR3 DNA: TGTGCCAGCAGCCAAACAGGGGGCCGGGATTCACCCCTCCACTTT